This is a list of T cell receptor beta chains from one sample in a study of T cell responses to AZD1222 COVID-19 vaccine. The repertoire was sequenced with immunoSEQ multiplex PCR; TCRdb's copy has only in-frame clones and lacks some. The sample yields some 150,000 clones, 75% to 90% seen once. Source: peripheral blood, taken on day 0 of AZD1222 vaccination. These receptors all come from an adult in good health. Both conserved end residues are part of each CDR3. Fields, in order: clone size, V gene, J gene, CDR3 protein. Expanded clones get a size class; other rows say once, few or many, or leave the size out.

size: -
V: TRBV5-1
J: TRBJ2-7
CDR3: CASSFDSSYEQYF

size: -
V: TRBV2
J: TRBJ2-3
CDR3: CASSEVPGDTQYF

size: once
V: TRBV30
J: TRBJ1-1
CDR3: CALSIDRDTEAFF

size: -
V: TRBV5-4
J: TRBJ2-5
CDR3: CASSPLAGTLQETQYF

size: -
V: TRBV7-9
J: TRBJ1-4
CDR3: CASNQGVANEKLFF

size: once
V: TRBV7-6
J: TRBJ1-2
CDR3: CASSLISPGESYGYTF

size: -
V: TRBV5-1
J: TRBJ1-2
CDR3: CASSLYGYFNYGYTF

size: -
V: TRBV5-1
J: TRBJ2-5
CDR3: CASSSSTGARETQYF

size: -
V: TRBV19
J: TRBJ1-4
CDR3: CASSMRGDRVLGEKLFF

size: -
V: TRBV14
J: TRBJ1-2
CDR3: CASSPGTVVYGYTF

size: -
V: TRBV27
J: TRBJ1-2
CDR3: CASSFGTPEGGYTF

size: -
V: TRBV13
J: TRBJ1-2
CDR3: CASSPGTLPGRYGYTF

size: -
V: TRBV7-9
J: TRBJ2-1
CDR3: CASSSPARRPRVEQFF

size: -
V: TRBV10-2
J: TRBJ2-7
CDR3: CASSEPSGPYEQYF

size: -
V: TRBV19
J: TRBJ1-4
CDR3: CASSLGGATNEKLFF

size: -
V: TRBV7-8
J: TRBJ1-4
CDR3: CASSLDVPGAVNEKLFF

size: -
V: TRBV12-3/TRBV12-4
J: TRBJ2-7
CDR3: CASSGTGGYEQYF

size: once
V: TRBV30
J: TRBJ2-4
CDR3: CAWSVGQSKNIQYF

size: -
V: TRBV3-1/TRBV3-2
J: TRBJ1-2
CDR3: CASSYSNLGGYGYTF

size: -
V: TRBV6-4
J: TRBJ1-6
CDR3: CASSERGLGSASPLHF

size: -
V: TRBV6-5
J: TRBJ2-1
CDR3: CASRMLAGVNEQFF

size: once
V: TRBV5-1
J: TRBJ2-1
CDR3: CASRVLGSSYNEQFF

size: -
V: TRBV19
J: TRBJ2-7
CDR3: CASSATGYEQYF

size: -
V: TRBV7-8
J: TRBJ2-1
CDR3: CASSFSQKQGFSNEQFF

size: -
V: TRBV28
J: TRBJ1-1
CDR3: CASSSPMHTNTEAFF

size: -
V: TRBV5-4
J: TRBJ2-7
CDR3: CASSLKSGGVEQYF

size: -
V: TRBV12-5
J: TRBJ2-7
CDR3: CASGLVMSSEQYF

size: -
V: TRBV5-1
J: TRBJ1-1
CDR3: CASSFGVDTEAFF

size: -
V: TRBV5-1
J: TRBJ1-1
CDR3: CASSLGQGAEAFF